The entry below gives a single T cell receptor beta chain sequence along with its context. The record originates from a study of OX40 agonist ivuxolimab in advanced cancers. This CDR3 is 13 amino acids long. Trimming left V 4 bases short and J 10 bases short, with 16 bases between. Looked up from germline, CDR1 is SGHTA and CDR2 is FQGTGA. Only in-frame clones appear in the TCRdb table, and some are missing; sequencing was by immunoSEQ multiplex PCR. The sample includes 70,000 or so clones, over 80% seen only once; the top ten take roughly 0.85%. This sequence was found in an adult with an advanced solid tumor such as melanoma, head and neck, liver or kidney cancer. Source: CD4+ or CD8+ T cells sorted from blood, taken in a trial of the OX40 agonist ivuxolimab. The genes are TRBV7-3 and TRBJ1-1, with D maybe TRBD1 (5 bases). The CDR3 DNA is TGTGCCAGCAGCTCCCTTGGGGGGGAAGTAGCTTTCTTT. It specifies CASSSLGGEVAFF.